The sequence of this TCR beta chain was determined in a study of blood T cell repertoires in COVID-19. Sequenced by immunoSEQ multiplex PCR; TCRdb stores in-frame clones only, minus some. Of 410,000 or so clones in the sample, approximately 90% were seen once. This clone appeared once. V shed 2 bases, J shed 1 base, and the junction held 1 base outside the gene matches. Looked up from germline, CDR1 is SGHTA and CDR2 is FQGTGA. The CDR3 extends over 15 amino acids. Sequenced input: peripheral blood. This chain connects TRBV7-3 to TRBJ2-3; 9 bases line up with TRBD1. The sequence derives from a woman in her forties with COVID-19, enrolled during active disease. DNA of the CDR3: TGTGCCAGCAGCTTATACAGGGGGCGCACAGATACGCAGTATTTT. Translation: CASSLYRGRTDTQYF.